The 24 T cell receptor beta chains presented below share a single source sample, sequenced in a study of blood T cell repertoires in COVID-19. Sequenced by immunoSEQ multiplex PCR; TCRdb stores in-frame clones only, minus some. The sample has under 200,000 clones; 85% to 90% are singletons. Sequenced input: peripheral blood. These receptors originate from a young man with active or convalescent COVID-19.

V is TRBV14 and J is TRBJ2-6; weak D call: TRBD1 (6 bases). The CDR3 consists of 18 residues. Germline CDR1 reads SGHDN; CDR2 reads FVKESK. V was pared by 4 bases and J by 3 bases, with 19 bases between. The CDR3 DNA sequence: TGTGCCAGCAGCCGGACCGGGACACCGGGCGTTGGGGCCAACGTCCTGACTTTC. Its protein product is CASSRTGTPGVGANVLTF.

The V gene is TRBV18, the J gene TRBJ1-6; tentative D call: TRBD1 (5 bases). The germline gives CDR1 KGHSH, CDR2 LQKENI. Trimming removed 4 bases at V and 7 bases at J, with 14 bases between. The CDR3 runs to 15 residues. The CDR3 DNA reads TGTGCCAGCTCACGTGATCAGGGTGGGAATTCACCCCTCCACTTT. This sequence encodes CASSRDQGGNSPLHF.

The chain couples TRBV9 to TRBJ2-1; 14 bases agree with TRBD2. The CDR3 contains 19 residues. Trimming cost V 0 bases and J 1 base; bases outside gene matches: 6. Germline values: CDR1 SGDLS, CDR2 YYNGEE. As DNA, the CDR3 is TGTGCCAGCAGCGTAGGACTAGCGGGAGGGCCGGGGTCCTACAATGAGCAGTTCTTC. Its translation: CASSVGLAGGPGSYNEQFF.

This clone was counted only a few times. The chain has TRBV24-1 and TRBJ1-2; D gene ambiguous. The CDR3 is 14 amino acids. Trimming took 4 bases from V and 6 from J, leaving 14 bases between them. CDR1 and CDR2 (germline): KGHDR, SFDVKD. The CDR3 coding sequence is TGTGCCACCAGTGACCTCCCCGACATAAATGGCTACACCTTC. Protein product: CATSDLPDINGYTF.

This chain connects TRBV5-6 to TRBJ2-3; D is perhaps TRBD2 (5 bases). CDR3 size: 15 residues. Germline CDR1 SGHDT, CDR2 YYEEEE. The germline V and J ends were trimmed by 3 bases and 3 bases, with 14 bases remaining between them. DNA of the CDR3: TGTGCCAGCAGCTCCCGGGATTGGGAGACAGATACGCAGTATTTT. It codes for CASSSRDWETDTQYF.

This sequence joins TRBV14 and TRBJ1-2; 10 bases match TRBD1. J gave up 7 bases and V 4 bases, and 3 bases lay outside the gene matches. Germline CDR1 and CDR2: SGHDN and FVKESK. The length of the CDR3 is 13 residues. CDR3 region: CASSRQGASGYTF. The CDR3 region has the DNA TGTGCCAGCAGCCGACAGGGGGCCAGTGGCTACACCTTC.

V gene TRBV4-2 combines with J gene TRBJ2-7, with 12 bases identical to TRBD2. V lost 0 bases, J lost 4 bases, and 4 bases stayed unmatched. The germline gives CDR1 LGHNA, CDR2 YNFKEQ. The CDR3 is made up of 16 amino acids. DNA for the CDR3: TGTGCCAGCAGCCAAGAACTAGCGGGGGGCCTATACGAGCAGTACGTC. Amino acid sequence: CASSQELAGGLYEQYV.

The V call is TRBV5-6, the J call TRBJ1-1; TRBD1 might be the D (5 bases). The CDR3 sequence is 15 residues long. Trimming left V 1 base short and J 3 bases short, with 13 bases between. Germline V lookup: CDR1 SGHDT, CDR2 YYEEEE. CDR3 amino acids: CASSLSQGSDTEAFF. In nucleotides, the CDR3 is TGTGCCAGCAGCTTGTCTCAGGGATCGGACACTGAAGCTTTCTTT.

V and J are TRBV24-1 and TRBJ2-3; TRBD2 agrees at 8 bases. The germline gives CDR1 KGHDR, CDR2 SFDVKD. V trimming: 5 bases; J trimming: 1 base; junction bases outside the gene matches: 7. This CDR3 contains 16 residues. For the CDR3, the DNA is TGTGCCACCAGTGCCGTTAGCGGGGTGGGCACAGATACGCAGTATTTT. It specifies CATSAVSGVGTDTQYF.

This chain uses TRBV5-1 with TRBJ2-7; perhaps TRBD1 as D (6 bases). Germline V gives CDR1 SGHRS, CDR2 YFSETQ. V shed 6 bases and J shed 3 bases, with 16 bases lying between them. The CDR3 has 14 amino acids. The CDR3 loop reads CASNPGTKSYEQYF. CDR3 nucleotide sequence: TGCGCCAGCAACCCGGGGACAAAAAGCTACGAGCAGTACTTC.

This rearrangement joins TRBV29-1 to TRBJ2-1, with D possibly being TRBD2 (7 bases). The CDR3 spans 16 residues. Germline CDR1 is SQVTM and CDR2 is ANQGSEA. The CDR3 DNA is TGCAGTTACTGGGGAAGCGCCGGGGGGCCCTACAATGAGCAGTTCTTC. This gives the protein CSYWGSAGGPYNEQFF.

The V call is TRBV10-1, the J call TRBJ2-5; 8 positions match TRBD1. The trim removed 5 bases at V and 5 bases at J, leaving 4 bases unmatched. The V gene's germline CDR1 is WNHNN and CDR2 SYGVQD (reference sequence). The length of the CDR3 is 13 residues. The CDR3 loop is CASSRTGLETQYF. CDR3 sequence (DNA): TGCGCCAGCAGTCGGACAGGGTTGGAGACCCAGTACTTC.

Here the CDR3 reads CASRGRGFNEKLFF. CDR3 DNA: TGTGCCAGCAGGGGCAGGGGGTTTAATGAAAAACTGTTTTTT. The chain combines TRBV6-5 with TRBJ1-4, with 7 bases fitting TRBD1. In germline, CDR1 is MNHEY, CDR2 SVGAGI. V shed 6 bases and J 4 bases; nucleotides not matched to a gene: 5. CDR3 size: 14 residues.

The chain combines TRBV19 with TRBJ2-7, with TRBD2 matching 8 bases. The germline V gene has CDR1 LNHDA and CDR2 SQIVND (reference sequence). The CDR3 extends over 15 amino acids. Trimming cost V 5 bases and J 2 bases; bases outside gene matches: 8. The CDR3 DNA follows: TGTGCCAGTAGTCCGTGGGGACTAGAACCCTACGAGCAGTACTTC. This sequence encodes CASSPWGLEPYEQYF.

V is TRBV14 and J is TRBJ1-6; D gene unclear. Trimming removed 1 base at V and 6 bases at J, with 13 bases between. CDR1 SGHDN and CDR2 FVKESK come from the germline V gene. The CDR3 totals 16 residues. CDR3 coding DNA: TGTGCCAGCAGCCAAGTCGGAGGGTTGGTTAATTCACCCCTCCACTTT. Amino acid sequence: CASSQVGGLVNSPLHF.

The chain recombines TRBV2 with TRBJ1-1; 8 bases match TRBD1. Trimming at V came to 6 bases and at J to 7 bases, leaving 13 bases not matched to a gene. This CDR3 comprises 15 residues. Germline V gene lookup returns CDR1 SNHLY and CDR2 FYNNEI. CDR3 coding DNA: TGTGCCAGCAGATCTCCGGGACAGGCTGGAGTTGAAGCTTTCTTT. Encoded protein: CASRSPGQAGVEAFF.

The chain links TRBV18 to TRBJ2-1; the match to TRBD2 covers 8 bases. Trimming removed 3 bases from V and 0 bases from J; junction bases left unmatched: 1. This CDR3 spans 15 amino acids. Germline lookup yields CDR1 KGHSH and CDR2 LQKENI. In DNA, the CDR3 is TGTGCCAGCTCACCTAGCGGGGTCTCCTACAATGAGCAGTTCTTC. This sequence encodes CASSPSGVSYNEQFF.

The chain recombines TRBV19 with TRBJ2-2; 8 positions match TRBD1. The CDR3 spans 15 residues. The V segment lost 3 bases and the J segment 2 bases; nucleotides outside the gene matches: 2. In germline, CDR1 is LNHDA, CDR2 SQIVND (reference sequence). The CDR3 reads CASSIGQGNTGELFF. DNA for the CDR3: TGTGCCAGTAGTATCGGACAGGGCAACACCGGGGAGCTGTTTTTT.

The genes are TRBV25-1 and TRBJ2-1; D is possibly TRBD2 (6 bases). Trimming took 5 bases from V and 4 from J, leaving 12 bases between them. Germline CDR1 and CDR2: MGHDK and SYGVNS. The CDR3 runs 14 residues. The CDR3 loop reads CASSLLAQYNEQFF. The CDR3 nucleotides are TGTGCCAGCAGTCTCCTAGCGCAGTACAATGAGCAGTTCTTC.

This sequence joins TRBV27 and TRBJ2-3; D possibly corresponds to TRBD2 (7 bases). CDR3 length: 17 residues. Trimming cost V 5 bases and J 2 bases, with 20 bases left between them. Per the germline V gene, CDR1 is MNHEY and CDR2 is SMNVEV (reference sequence). The CDR3: CASSPASGGPYTDTQYF. The CDR3 region has the DNA TGTGCCAGCAGTCCCGCCTCCGGGGGGCCATACACAGATACGCAGTATTTT.

This chain joins TRBV5-6 and TRBJ1-5; 7 bases map to TRBD1. J gave up 5 bases and V 5 bases, and 10 bases lay outside the gene matches. CDR3 length: 15 amino acids. Germline V gene lookup returns CDR1 SGHDT and CDR2 YYEEEE. The CDR3 here is CASSRQGRTDQPQHF. In nucleotides, the CDR3 is TGTGCCAGCAGTCGACAGGGTCGTACCGATCAGCCCCAGCATTTT.

The V and J genes are TRBV5-1 and TRBJ2-2, with 8 bases that match TRBD2. CDR1 and CDR2 (germline): SGHRS, YFSETQ. Trimming at V came to 0 bases and at J to 6 bases, leaving 4 bases not matched to a gene. This CDR3 has 15 amino acids. The CDR3 sequence is CASSLEAGAAGELFF. The CDR3 coding sequence is TGCGCCAGCAGCTTGGAAGCGGGAGCGGCCGGGGAGCTGTTTTTT.

This clone came up a few times. This rearrangement joins TRBV15 to TRBJ1-5; 7 bases map to TRBD1. This CDR3 is built from 15 residues. CDR1 is LNHNV, CDR2 YYDKDF, per germline (reference sequence). The V gene end was trimmed by 4 bases and the J gene end by 1 base; junction bases not matched to a gene: 4. The CDR3, as DNA: TGTGCCACCAGCAATGACAGGGCAAGCAATCAGCCCCAGCATTTT. Translation: CATSNDRASNQPQHF.

On this clone: The CDR3 does not end in the conserved phenylalanine or tryptophan, so this is likely a read error. The limits of the CDR3 on the DNA are not certain, so only TCRdb's listed CDR3 is given. The rearrangement links TRBV13 to TRBJ2-7; the D call TRBD2 from the table was never checked on the DNA. In germline, CDR1 is PRHDT, CDR2 FYEKMQ (reference sequence). The CDR3 length equals 12 residues, ends included. This chain's CDR3 is CASSLGPGGARL.